The 27 T cell receptor beta chains reported below all come from one sample, sequenced in a study of shared clonotypes between healthy human individuals. Using immunoSEQ multiplex PCR, the repertoire was profiled, and TCRdb retains in-frame clones only, with some absent. Of a few million clones in the sample, just over 90% were seen once. Sequenced input: naive CD4+ T cells from PBMCs. Stated subset: CD45RA+ positively selected. These receptor sequences come from a man aged 18 to 29 in good health. Some clones in this sample may be carry-over from other donors' samples.

This sequence joins TRBV4-1 and TRBJ2-3; possible D gene TRBD2, 5 bases. Germline CDR1 and CDR2: MGHRA and YSYEKL. This CDR3 is 16 amino acids long. With 4 bases removed from V and 0 bases from J, the gap between germline ends came to 14 bases. CDR3 sequence: CASSPLLTGSTDTQYF. In DNA, the CDR3 is TGCGCCAGCAGCCCCTTACTAACGGGAAGCACAGATACGCAGTATTTT.

Comments on this clone: Additional DNA sequences in this sample encode the identical CDR3. The CDR3 loop reads CASSELGGYTF. The CDR3 DNA is TGTGCCAGCAGTGAATTGGGGGGCTACACCTTC. The chain combines TRBV6-1 with TRBJ1-2; D unclear. V lost 2 bases and J lost 8, with 6 bases in between. The CDR3 has 11 residues. Germline V gives CDR1 MNHNS, CDR2 SASEGT.

The J gene is TRBJ2-3, the V gene TRBV10-3, with TRBD2 matching 10 bases. The CDR3 totals 18 residues. The germline V gene has CDR1 ENHRY and CDR2 SYGVKD. The J segment lost 1 base and the V segment lost 4 bases, leaving 11 bases of the junction unmatched. DNA for the CDR3: TGTGCCATCAGTGGGGGGACGGGACTAGCGCCACGCACAGATACGCAGTATTTT. It is translated as CAISGGTGLAPRTDTQYF.

The V call is TRBV7-2, the J call TRBJ2-3; D is unresolved. This CDR3 region has 16 residues. Per the germline V gene, CDR1 is SGHTA and CDR2 is FQGNSA. V shed 1 base and J shed 1 base, with 12 bases lying between them. The CDR3 nucleotides are TGTGCCAGCAGCTTAGTTCCCGGTAGGGGCACAGATACGCAGTATTTT. Its protein product is CASSLVPGRGTDTQYF. Based on the CDR3 plus reference TRBV7-2 and TRBJ2-3, the full variable domain is GAGVSQSPSNKVTEKGKDVELRCDPISGHTALYWYRQSLGQGLEFLIYFQGNSAPDKSGLPSDRFSAERTGGSVSTLTIQRTQQEDSAVYLCASSLVPGRGTDTQYFGPGTRLTVL.

This rearrangement joins TRBV2 to TRBJ2-7, with 7 nucleotides matching TRBD2. The trim removed 6 bases at V and 5 bases at J, leaving 10 bases unmatched. CDR1 and CDR2 (germline): SNHLY, FYNNEI. The CDR3 spans 14 residues. CDR3 coding DNA: TGTGCCAGCAGCAAGGGAGGGACGAGCCACGAGCAGTACTTC. Its protein product is CASSKGGTSHEQYF.

This chain uses TRBV9 with TRBJ2-1, with D unclear. CDR3 size: 14 residues. CDR1 and CDR2 (germline): SGDLS, YYNGEE. V was shortened by 2 bases and J by 7 bases, with 13 bases between the two germline ends. The CDR3 here is CASSVLWTSNEQFF. In DNA form, the CDR3 reads TGTGCCAGCAGCGTTCTATGGACCAGTAATGAGCAGTTCTTC.

Details on this clone: Additional DNA sequences in this sample encode the identical CDR3. The chain joins TRBV11-3 to TRBJ1-1; D not resolved. The CDR3 is made up of 13 amino acids. Per the germline V gene, CDR1 is SGHNT and CDR2 is YENEEA. V shed 5 bases and J shed 1 base, with 8 bases lying between them. CDR3 protein: CASSLNQNTEAFF. DNA for the CDR3: TGTGCCAGCAGCCTGAATCAGAACACTGAAGCTTTCTTT.

The chain carries TRBV18 and TRBJ1-1; no definite D call. Trimming took off 6 bases at V and 2 bases at J, with 10 bases between the two ends. CDR1 is KGHSH, CDR2 LQKENI, per germline. CDR3 length equals 13 residues. The CDR3 region has the DNA TGTGCCAGCTCCGCCATGGTAAACACTGAAGCTTTCTTT. Encoded protein: CASSAMVNTEAFF.

The chain employs TRBV19 and TRBJ2-7; no definite D call. CDR3 length: 16 amino acids. Germline V CDR1 and CDR2: LNHDA, SQIVND (reference sequence). The ends were cut back, 0 bases at V and 3 bases at J, with 15 bases in the middle. Here the CDR3 DNA reads TGTGCCAGTAGTATAGATCACTCTCAAGGGATCTACGAGCAGTACTTC. It specifies CASSIDHSQGIYEQYF.

This chain links TRBV7-2 with TRBJ2-7; D might be TRBD1 (5 bases). Germline-derived CDR1 and CDR2 are SGHTA and FQGNSA. This CDR3 contains 15 residues. Trimming cost V 3 bases and J 4 bases, with 16 bases left between them. The CDR3 DNA reads as TGTGCCAGCAGCTTCGGATTCAACAGGTTGTACGAGCAGTACTTC. Translated, it gives CASSFGFNRLYEQYF.

In DNA form, the CDR3 reads TGTGCCAGCAGTGTAGGACCCGGCTATGGCTACACCTTC. It specifies CASSVGPGYGYTF. This rearrangement joins TRBV6-4 to TRBJ1-2; D remains unclear. The CDR3 sequence is 13 residues long. Trimming removed 4 bases at V and 4 bases at J, with 10 bases between. Germline CDR1 MRHNA, CDR2 SNTAGT.

The V call is TRBV6-5, the J call TRBJ2-5; TRBD2 matches at 8 bases. V dropped 5 bases and J dropped 0; count of bases not matched to a gene: 2. Germline V gene data show CDR1 as MNHEY and CDR2 as SVGAGI. The CDR3 consists of 14 residues. The CDR3 nucleotides are TGTGCCAGCAGTCGACTAGCGAACCAAGAGACCCAGTACTTC. Amino acid sequence: CASSRLANQETQYF.

The genes are TRBV28 and TRBJ2-7; D possibly corresponds to TRBD2 (6 bases). Germline V gives CDR1 MDHEN, CDR2 SYDVKM. V lost 4 bases and J 0 bases, leaving 13 bases between the germline ends. The CDR3 is 15 amino acids. For the CDR3, the DNA is TGTGCCAGCAGTTCCCCGGGGAGGAGCTCCTACGAGCAGTACTTC. Translating it yields CASSSPGRSSYEQYF. Full variable domain (rest looked up from reference TRBV28 and TRBJ2-7): DVKVTQSSRYLVKRTGEKVFLECVQDMDHENMFWYRQDPGLGLRLIYFSYDVKMKEKGDIPEGYSVSREKKERFSLILESASTNQTSMYLCASSSPGRSSYEQYFGPGTRLTVT.

The chain joins TRBV27 to TRBJ2-4; TRBD1 matches at 8 bases. The CDR3 is 13 residues long. Trimming took 6 bases from V and 7 from J; bases not matched to a gene: 5. Germline lookup yields CDR1 MNHEY and CDR2 SMNVEV (reference sequence). The CDR3 nucleotides read TGTGCCAGCAGACCCCAGGGGGCCAACATTCAGTACTTC. Its protein is CASRPQGANIQYF.

The chain joins TRBV10-3 to TRBJ2-1; TRBD1 agrees at 9 bases. Trimming removed 7 bases from V and 5 bases from J; junction bases left unmatched: 6. The CDR3 is 14 residues long. The V gene's germline CDR1 is ENHRY and CDR2 SYGVKD. Here the CDR3 reads CAIKPGQGNNEQFF. In nucleotides, the CDR3 is TGTGCCATCAAACCGGGACAGGGAAACAATGAGCAGTTCTTC.

The chain joins TRBV19 to TRBJ2-1, with 10 bases that match TRBD2. The germline CDR1 and CDR2 sequences are LNHDA and SQIVND (reference sequence). CDR3 length equals 14 residues. V lost 6 bases and J lost 7; bases outside the gene matches: 6. This CDR3 reads CASSRLAGWNEQFF. Here the CDR3 DNA reads TGTGCCAGTAGCAGACTAGCGGGTTGGAATGAGCAGTTCTTC.

In this sample, this clone turned up once. This chain connects TRBV5-1 to TRBJ1-1; D gene ambiguous. Germline V gene sequence: CDR1 SGHRS, CDR2 YFSETQ. The V end was cut by 4 bases, the J end by 4 bases, with 11 bases between. This CDR3 comprises 13 residues. CDR3: CASSIDIGTEAFF. CDR3 coding DNA: TGCGCCAGCAGCATTGACATCGGCACTGAAGCTTTCTTT.

The chain joins TRBV6-4 to TRBJ2-3; 14 positions match TRBD2. This CDR3 has 19 amino acids. J was trimmed by 1 base and V by 4 bases; bases with no gene match: 10. Germline values: CDR1 MRHNA, CDR2 SNTAGT. CDR3 sequence reads: CASSVETSGRGVCTDTQYF. In nucleotides, the CDR3 is TGTGCCAGCAGTGTTGAGACTAGCGGGAGGGGCGTCTGCACAGATACGCAGTATTTT.

A single count supports this clone. This chain joins TRBV18 and TRBJ2-7; 10 bases are shared with TRBD1. CDR3 length: 15 residues. The germline V gene has CDR1 KGHSH and CDR2 LQKENI. Losses at the gene ends were 4 bases for V and 5 bases for J; bases not matched to a gene: 8. The CDR3 loop is CASSLFFGTGDEQYF. For the CDR3, the DNA is TGTGCCAGCTCACTATTCTTCGGGACAGGGGACGAGCAGTACTTC.

This clone was seen once. The gene calls are TRBV4-3 and TRBJ2-5; either TRBD1 or TRBD2 may supply D (6 bases each). Germline V gene sequence: CDR1 LGHNA, CDR2 YSLEER. Between the trimmed V and J ends, which lost 4 bases and 5 bases, there was a span of 14 bases. The CDR3 has 14 amino acids. CDR3 amino acids: CASSPGGGQETQYF. The CDR3, as DNA: TGCGCCAGCAGCCCAGGAGGGGGGCAGGAGACCCAGTACTTC.

In the case of this clone: Germline and junction disagree at one end, which may indicate a read error. This sequence joins TRBV5-4 and TRBJ1-1; possible D gene TRBD1, 5 bases. Germline CDR1 reads SGHNT; CDR2 reads YYREEE (reference sequence). CDR3 size: 13 residues. CDR3: CAGSLEGYTEAFF. CDR3 nucleotides: TGTGCCGGCAGCTTGGAGGGGTACACTGAAGCTTTCTTT. Variable domain in full (rest from reference TRBV5-4 and TRBJ1-1): ETGVTQSPTHLIKTRGQQVTLRCSSQSGHNTVSWYQQALGQGPQFIFQYYREEENGRGNFPPRFSGLQFPNYSSELNVNALELDDSALYLCAGSLEGYTEAFFGQGTRLTVV.

The chain carries TRBV28 and TRBJ2-7; 7 bases fit TRBD1. J gave up 6 bases and V 2 bases, and 13 bases lay outside the gene matches. The length of the CDR3 is 16 residues. From germline, CDR1 is MDHEN and CDR2 SYDVKM. CDR3 amino acids: CASSLLGAAGGAEQYF. The CDR3 DNA sequence: TGTGCCAGCAGTTTACTCGGGGCGGCAGGGGGTGCCGAGCAGTACTTC. The full variable domain, rest sourced from reference TRBV28 and TRBJ2-7, is DVKVTQSSRYLVKRTGEKVFLECVQDMDHENMFWYRQDPGLGLRLIYFSYDVKMKEKGDIPEGYSVSREKKERFSLILESASTNQTSMYLCASSLLGAAGGAEQYFGPGTRLTVT.

This chain's CDR3 is CSVGPGIGDTQYF. CDR3 coding DNA: TGCAGCGTTGGCCCCGGGATTGGAGATACGCAGTATTTT. The chain is built from TRBV29-1 and TRBJ2-3, with D possibly TRBD2 on 5 matching bases. The CDR3 consists of 13 residues. Germline-derived CDR1 and CDR2 are SQVTM and ANQGSEA. V dropped 4 bases and J dropped 5 bases, with 13 bases sitting between them.

The V and J genes are TRBV6-5 and TRBJ1-1; D is unresolved. The CDR3 sequence is 14 residues long. Trimming took off 2 bases at V and 7 bases at J, with 14 bases between the two ends. Germline-derived CDR1 and CDR2 are MNHEY and SVGAGI. CDR3 protein: CASSYGRWVNEAFF. Here the CDR3 DNA reads TGTGCCAGCAGTTACGGGCGGTGGGTGAATGAAGCTTTCTTT.

This chain connects TRBV5-1 to TRBJ2-1; 7 nucleotides agree with TRBD2. This CDR3 comprises 15 residues. V lost 0 bases to trimming and J lost 3 bases; unmatched junction nucleotides: 3. CDR1 is SGHRS and CDR2 is YFSETQ in the germline V gene. The DNA of the CDR3 is TGCGCCAGCAGCTTGGAAGCGGGGTACTACAATGAGCAGTTCTTC. This sequence encodes CASSLEAGYYNEQFF.

V usage is TRBV28 and J usage is TRBJ2-7; D uncertain. Looked up from germline, CDR1 is MDHEN and CDR2 is SYDVKM. V was shortened by 7 bases and J by 2 bases, with 15 bases between the two germline ends. This CDR3 contains 14 residues. The CDR3 is CASMKGPNPYEQYF. As DNA, the CDR3 is TGTGCCAGCATGAAGGGTCCAAATCCCTACGAGCAGTACTTC.

V gene TRBV28 combines with J gene TRBJ2-6, with a tentative D call TRBD1 (5 bases). The germline V gene encodes CDR1 MDHEN and CDR2 SYDVKM. V lost 9 bases and J 0 bases, leaving 12 bases between the germline ends. The CDR3 totals 15 residues. The CDR3 coding sequence is TGTGCCAGTTGGGGCCCTGGCTCTGGGGCCAACGTCCTGACTTTC. This sequence encodes CASWGPGSGANVLTF.